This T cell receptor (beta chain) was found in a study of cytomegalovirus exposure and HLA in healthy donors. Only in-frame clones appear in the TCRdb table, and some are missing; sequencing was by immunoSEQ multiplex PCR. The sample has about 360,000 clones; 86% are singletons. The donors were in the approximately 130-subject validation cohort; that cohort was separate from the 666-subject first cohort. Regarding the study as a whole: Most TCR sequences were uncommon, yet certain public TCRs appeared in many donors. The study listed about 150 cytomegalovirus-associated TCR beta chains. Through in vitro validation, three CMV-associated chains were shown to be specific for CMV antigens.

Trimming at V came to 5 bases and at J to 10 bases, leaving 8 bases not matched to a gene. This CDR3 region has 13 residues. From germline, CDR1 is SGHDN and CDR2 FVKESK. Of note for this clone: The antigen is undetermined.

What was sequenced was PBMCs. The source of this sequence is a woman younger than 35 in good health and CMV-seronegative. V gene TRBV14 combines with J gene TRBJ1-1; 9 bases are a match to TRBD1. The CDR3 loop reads CASSFGQGKIAFF. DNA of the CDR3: TGTGCCAGCAGCTTCGGACAGGGGAAGATAGCTTTCTTT.